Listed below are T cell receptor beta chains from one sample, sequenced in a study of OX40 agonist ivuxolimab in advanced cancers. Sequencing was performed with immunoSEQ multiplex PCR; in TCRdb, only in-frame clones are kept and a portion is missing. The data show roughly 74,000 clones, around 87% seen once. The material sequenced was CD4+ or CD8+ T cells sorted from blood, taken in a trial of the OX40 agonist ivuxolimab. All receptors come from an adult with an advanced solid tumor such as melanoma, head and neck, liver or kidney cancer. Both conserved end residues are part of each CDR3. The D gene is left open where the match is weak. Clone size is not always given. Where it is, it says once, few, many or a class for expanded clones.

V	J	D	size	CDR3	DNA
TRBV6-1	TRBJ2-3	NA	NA	CASSDWGDTQYF	TGTGCCAGCAGTGATTGGGGAGATACGCAGTATTTT
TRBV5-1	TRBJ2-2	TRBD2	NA	CASSLGPGTGLAGVNTGELFF	TGCGCCAGCAGCTTGGGCCCCGGGACAGGACTAGCGGGAGTGAACACCGGGGAGCTGTTTTTT
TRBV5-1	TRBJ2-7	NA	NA	CASRVSGTTYEQYF	TGCGCCAGCAGGGTATCTGGGACAACCTACGAGCAGTACTTC
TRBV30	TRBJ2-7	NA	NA	CAWTLKQGGSYEQYF	TGTGCCTGGACGTTAAAACAGGGGGGGTCCTACGAGCAGTACTTC
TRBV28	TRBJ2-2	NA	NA	CASSFPGRYTGELFF	TGTGCCAGCAGTTTCCCAGGACGGTATACCGGGGAGCTGTTTTTT
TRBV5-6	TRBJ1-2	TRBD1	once	CASSQGGQAYTF	TGTGCCAGCAGCCAAGGGGGACAGGCCTACACCTTC
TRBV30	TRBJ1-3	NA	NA	CAWSVFGTHSGNTIYF	TGTGCCTGGAGTGTATTTGGGACACACTCTGGAAACACCATATATTTT
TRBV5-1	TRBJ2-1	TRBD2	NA	CASSFLGLDFGEQFF	TGCGCCAGCAGCTTCCTCGGACTAGATTTTGGTGAGCAGTTCTTC
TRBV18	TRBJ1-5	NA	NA	CASSPQTVSWNNQPQHF	TGTGCCAGCTCACCCCAGACCGTGTCGTGGAACAATCAGCCCCAGCATTTT
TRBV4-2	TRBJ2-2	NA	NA	CASSQGGDAGELFF	TGTGCCAGCAGCCAAGGAGGGGACGCCGGGGAGCTGTTTTTT
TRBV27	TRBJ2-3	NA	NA	CASSLSWGSTDTQYF	TGTGCCAGCAGTTTATCGTGGGGGAGCACAGATACGCAGTATTTT
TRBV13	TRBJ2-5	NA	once	CASSQLRGLIRETQYF	TGTGCCAGCAGCCAGCTCCGCGGTTTAATTCGAGAGACCCAGTACTTC
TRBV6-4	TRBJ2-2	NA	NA	CASSRAPAVDTGELFF	TGTGCCAGCAGCCGGGCCCCAGCAGTTGACACCGGGGAGCTGTTTTTT
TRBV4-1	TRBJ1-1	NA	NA	CASSQAAGVKAFF	TGCGCCAGCAGCCAAGCGGCCGGGGTTAAAGCTTTCTTT
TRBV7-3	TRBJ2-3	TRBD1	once	CASSLTSDRVTDTQYF	TGTGCCAGCAGCTTAACCTCGGACAGGGTAACAGATACGCAGTATTTT
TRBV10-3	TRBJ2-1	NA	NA	CAISRVGPVNEQFF	TGTGCCATCAGCCGGGTAGGACCCGTAAATGAGCAGTTCTTC
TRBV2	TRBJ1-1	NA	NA	CASSSGGNTEAFF	TGTGCCAGCAGTTCGGGCGGGAACACTGAAGCTTTCTTT
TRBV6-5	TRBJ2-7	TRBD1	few	CASRGSGTGSYEQYF	TGTGCCAGCCGCGGCTCCGGGACAGGCTCCTACGAGCAGTACTTC
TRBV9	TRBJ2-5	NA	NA	CASSDDPGKTQYF	TGTGCCAGCAGTGATGACCCCGGGAAGACCCAGTACTTC
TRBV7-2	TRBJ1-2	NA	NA	CASSLSEGYTF	TGTGCCAGCAGCTTAAGTGAGGGCTACACCTTC
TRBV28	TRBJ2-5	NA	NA	CASSSTRVQYF	TGTGCCAGCAGCTCGACTAGGGTGCAGTACTTC
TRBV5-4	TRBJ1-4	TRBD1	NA	CASSLDLGTGGEKLFF	TGTGCCAGCAGCTTGGATCTCGGGACAGGGGGCGAAAAACTGTTTTTT
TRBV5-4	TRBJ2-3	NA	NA	CASSLQDGSTDTQYF	TGTGCCAGCAGCTTGCAGGACGGAAGCACAGATACGCAGTATTTT
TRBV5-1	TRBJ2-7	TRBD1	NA	CASSKPGTGIYEQYF	TGCGCCAGCAGCAAACCCGGGACAGGGATCTACGAGCAGTACTTC
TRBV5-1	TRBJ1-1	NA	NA	CASSLGKGSMDTEAFF	TGCGCCAGCAGCTTGGGTAAGGGTTCCATGGACACTGAAGCTTTCTTT
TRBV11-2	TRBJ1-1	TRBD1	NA	CASSSRQGTEAFF	TGTGCCAGCAGCTCGCGACAGGGCACTGAAGCTTTCTTT
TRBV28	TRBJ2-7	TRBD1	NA	CASRKKGTGPEQYF	TGTGCCAGCAGAAAAAAGGGGACAGGGCCAGAGCAGTACTTC
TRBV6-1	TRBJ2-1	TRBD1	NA	CASTLDRDHEQFF	TGTGCCAGCACCCTGGACAGGGACCATGAGCAGTTCTTC
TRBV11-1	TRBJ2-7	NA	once	CASSGPYYEQYF	TGTGCCAGCAGCGGACCCTACTACGAGCAGTACTTC
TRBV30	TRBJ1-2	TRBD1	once	CASLRGRGDGYTF	TGTGCCTCGCTCAGGGGGCGAGGTGATGGCTACACCTTC
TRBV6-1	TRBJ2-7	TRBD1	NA	CASSEIGTGWTYEQYF	TGTGCCAGCAGTGAAATTGGGACAGGCTGGACCTACGAGCAGTACTTC
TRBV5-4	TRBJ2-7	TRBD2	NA	CASSLGLAGDYEQYF	TGTGCCAGCAGCCTGGGACTAGCGGGAGACTACGAGCAGTACTTC
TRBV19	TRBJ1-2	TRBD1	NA	CASSILTGESYTF	TGTGCCAGTAGTATTCTCACAGGGGAAAGCTACACCTTC
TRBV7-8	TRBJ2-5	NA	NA	CASSFPLTQYF	TGTGCCAGCAGCTTCCCCCTAACCCAGTACTTC
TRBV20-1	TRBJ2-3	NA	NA	CSASRALTQYF	TGCAGTGCTAGCAGGGCCTTAACGCAGTATTTT
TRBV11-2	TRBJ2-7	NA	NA	CASRRGAGGKINEQYF	TGTGCCAGCAGGAGGGGGGCAGGGGGAAAAATCAACGAGCAGTACTTC
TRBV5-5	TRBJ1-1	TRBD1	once	CASSATGDWNTEAFF	TGTGCCAGCAGCGCAACAGGGGACTGGAACACTGAAGCTTTCTTT
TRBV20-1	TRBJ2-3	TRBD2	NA	CSATSGDTQYF	TGCAGTGCTACTAGCGGAGATACGCAGTATTTT
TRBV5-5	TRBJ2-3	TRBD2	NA	CASSTDGGYVGTDTQYF	TGTGCCAGCAGTACGGACGGGGGGTATGTAGGCACAGATACGCAGTATTTT
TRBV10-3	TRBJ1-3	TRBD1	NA	CAIRGTGPGNTIYF	TGTGCCATCAGGGGGACAGGGCCAGGAAACACCATATATTTT
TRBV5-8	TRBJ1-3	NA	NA	CASSLAVRGWNTIYF	TGTGCCAGCAGCTTGGCGGTACGGGGGTGGAACACCATATATTTT
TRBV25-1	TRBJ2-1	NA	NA	CASSDERRANEQFF	TGTGCCAGCAGTGACGAGCGAAGGGCCAATGAGCAGTTCTTC
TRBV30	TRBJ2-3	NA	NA	CAWSVRRDTQYF	TGTGCCTGGAGTGTACGGCGGGATACGCAGTATTTT
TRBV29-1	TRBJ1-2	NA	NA	CSVTDPGIPYTF	TGCAGCGTAACCGACCCAGGGATCCCCTACACCTTC
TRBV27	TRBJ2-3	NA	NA	CASRAVGDTQYF	TGTGCCAGCAGGGCCGTGGGAGATACGCAGTATTTT
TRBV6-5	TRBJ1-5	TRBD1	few	CASRGQGGQPQHF	TGTGCCAGCAGAGGACAGGGAGGCCAGCCCCAGCATTTT
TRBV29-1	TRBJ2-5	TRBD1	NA	CSVAPTGARETQYF	TGCAGCGTTGCCCCCACAGGGGCAAGAGAGACCCAGTACTTC
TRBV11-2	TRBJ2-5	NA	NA	CASSLNNARGETQYF	TGTGCCAGCAGCTTAAATAATGCGAGGGGAGAGACCCAGTACTTC
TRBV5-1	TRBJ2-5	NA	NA	CASSLVPSEETQYF	TGCGCCAGCAGCTTGGTCCCCAGCGAAGAGACCCAGTACTTC